The source of this T cell receptor beta chain is a study of blood T cell repertoires in COVID-19. Study-level information: The United States, Italy and Spain were the sources of the acute and convalescent COVID-19 samples. PBMCs, B-cell-depleted T cells, or T cells provided the cDNA or gDNA that made up the material.

Germline V gene sequence: CDR1 WNHNN, CDR2 SYGVQD (reference sequence). CDR3 length equals 14 residues. V shed 4 bases and J 1 base; nucleotides not matched to a gene: 0. Seattle's cohort entered during active infection and was followed longitudinally. Authors' data handling: Amplification from reference gene primers served as the basis for estimated nucleated cell counts. The table came from immunoSEQ multiplex PCR; TCRdb's copy has only in-frame clones and leaves some out. V and J calls and clone size follow that table, whereas D and trimming were derived from the DNA. The table has roughly 230,000 clones, about nine tenths seen once.

The V gene is TRBV10-1, the J gene TRBJ2-5, with 10 bases that match TRBD2. This receptor was taken from a man aged 25-40 years with COVID-19, enrolled during active disease. The specimen was peripheral blood. The CDR3 sequence is CASSASGSQETQYF. Here the CDR3 DNA reads TGCGCCAGCAGTGCTAGCGGGAGCCAAGAGACCCAGTACTTC.